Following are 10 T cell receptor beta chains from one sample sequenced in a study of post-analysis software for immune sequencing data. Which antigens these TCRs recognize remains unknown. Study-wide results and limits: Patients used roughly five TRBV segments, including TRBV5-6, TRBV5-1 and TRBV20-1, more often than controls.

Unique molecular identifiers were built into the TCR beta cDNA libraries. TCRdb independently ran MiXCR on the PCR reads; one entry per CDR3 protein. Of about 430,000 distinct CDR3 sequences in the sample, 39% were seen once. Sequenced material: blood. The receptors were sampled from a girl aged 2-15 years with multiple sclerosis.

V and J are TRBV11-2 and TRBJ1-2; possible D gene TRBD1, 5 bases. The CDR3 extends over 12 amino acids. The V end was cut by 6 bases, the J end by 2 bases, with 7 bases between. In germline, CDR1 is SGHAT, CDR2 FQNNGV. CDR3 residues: CASRRGNYGYTF. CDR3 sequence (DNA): TGTGCCAGCAGGCGGGGGAACTATGGCTACACCTTC. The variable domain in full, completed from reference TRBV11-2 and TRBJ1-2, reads EAGVAQSPRYKIIEKRQSVAFWCNPISGHATLYWYQQILGQGPKLLIQFQNNGVVDDSQLPKDRFSAERLKGVDSTLKIQPAKLEDSAVYLCASRRGNYGYTFGSGTRLTVV.

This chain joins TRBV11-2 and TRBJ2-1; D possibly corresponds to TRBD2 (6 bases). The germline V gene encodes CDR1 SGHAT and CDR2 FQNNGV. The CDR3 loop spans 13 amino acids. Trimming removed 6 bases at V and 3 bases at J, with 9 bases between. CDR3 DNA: TGTGCCAGCAGGGTGACTAGCTACAATGAGCAGTTCTTC. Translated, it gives CASRVTSYNEQFF.

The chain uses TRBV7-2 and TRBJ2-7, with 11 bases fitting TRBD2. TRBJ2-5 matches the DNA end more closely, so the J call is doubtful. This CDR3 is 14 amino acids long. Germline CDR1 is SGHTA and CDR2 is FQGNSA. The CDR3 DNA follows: TGTGCCAGCAGACGACTAGCGGGGAGGAAGACCCAGTACTTC. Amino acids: CASRRLAGRKTQYF.

The CDR3 nucleotides read TGTGCCAGCAGTTTAGAAGGGGGCGTCTACAATGAGCAGTTCTTC. Its protein is CASSLEGGVYNEQFF. V and J are TRBV12-3 or TRBV12-4 and TRBJ2-1; 7 positions agree with TRBD1. The CDR3 is 15 residues long. J gave up 3 bases and V 1 base, and 3 bases lay outside the gene matches.

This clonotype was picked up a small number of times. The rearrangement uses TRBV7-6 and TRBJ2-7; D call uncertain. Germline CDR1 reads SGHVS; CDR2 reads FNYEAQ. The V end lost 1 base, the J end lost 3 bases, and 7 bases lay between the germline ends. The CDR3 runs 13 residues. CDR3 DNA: TGTGCCAGCAGCTTAGAACCCCACTACGAGCAGTACTTC. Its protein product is CASSLEPHYEQYF. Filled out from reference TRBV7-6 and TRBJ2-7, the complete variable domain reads GAGVSQSPRYKVTKRGQDVALRCDPISGHVSLYWYRQALGQGPEFLTYFNYEAQQDKSGLPNDRFSAERPEGSISTLTIQRTEQRDSAMYRCASSLEPHYEQYFGPGTRLTVT.

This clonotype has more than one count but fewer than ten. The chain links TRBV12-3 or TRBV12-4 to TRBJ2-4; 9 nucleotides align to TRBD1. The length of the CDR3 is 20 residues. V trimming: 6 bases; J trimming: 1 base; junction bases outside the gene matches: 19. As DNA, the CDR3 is TGTGCCAGCAGCACAGCTCCCGGGACAGGGAAACTCGGGGCCAAAAACATTCAGTACTTC. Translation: CASSTAPGTGKLGAKNIQYF.

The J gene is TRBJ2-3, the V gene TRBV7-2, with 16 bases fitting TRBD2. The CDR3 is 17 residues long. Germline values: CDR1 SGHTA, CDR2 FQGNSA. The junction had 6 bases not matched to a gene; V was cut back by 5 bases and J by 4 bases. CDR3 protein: CASSAGLAGGPADTQYF. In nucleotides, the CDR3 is TGTGCCAGCAGCGCGGGACTAGCGGGAGGGCCCGCAGATACGCAGTATTTT.

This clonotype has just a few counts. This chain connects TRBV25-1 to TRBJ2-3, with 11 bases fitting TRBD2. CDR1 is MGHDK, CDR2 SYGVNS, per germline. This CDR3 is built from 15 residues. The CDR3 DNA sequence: TGTGCTATTTCCGGGACTAGCGGAGGTACAGATACGCAGTATTTT. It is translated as CAISGTSGGTDTQYF.

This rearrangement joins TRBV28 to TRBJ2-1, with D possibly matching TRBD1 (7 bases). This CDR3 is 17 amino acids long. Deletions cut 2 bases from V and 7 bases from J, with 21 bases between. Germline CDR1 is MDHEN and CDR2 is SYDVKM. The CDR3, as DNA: TGTGCCAGCAGTTTAGGGGGGTTGAAGAAGGGGGCAAATGAGCAGTTCTTC. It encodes CASSLGGLKKGANEQFF.

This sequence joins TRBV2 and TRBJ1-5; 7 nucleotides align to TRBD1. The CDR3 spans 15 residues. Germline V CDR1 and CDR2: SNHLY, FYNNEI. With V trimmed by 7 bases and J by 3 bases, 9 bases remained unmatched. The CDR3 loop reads CASIYGTAPNQPQHF. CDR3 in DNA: TGTGCCAGCATATATGGGACAGCTCCCAATCAGCCCCAGCATTTT.